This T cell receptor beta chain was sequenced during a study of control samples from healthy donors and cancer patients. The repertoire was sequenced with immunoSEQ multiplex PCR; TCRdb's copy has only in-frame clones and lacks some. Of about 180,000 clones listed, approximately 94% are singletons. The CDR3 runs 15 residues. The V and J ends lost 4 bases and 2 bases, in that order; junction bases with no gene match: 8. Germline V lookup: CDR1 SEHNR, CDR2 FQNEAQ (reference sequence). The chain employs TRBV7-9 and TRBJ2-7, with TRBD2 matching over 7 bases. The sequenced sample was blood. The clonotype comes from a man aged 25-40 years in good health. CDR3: CASSSSLGTTYEQYF. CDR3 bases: TGTGCCAGCAGCTCTTCCCTGGGGACTACCTACGAGCAGTACTTC.